The rows below give T cell receptor beta chains drawn from one sample of a study of cytomegalovirus exposure and HLA in healthy donors. Sequencing was performed with immunoSEQ multiplex PCR; in TCRdb, only in-frame clones are kept and a portion is missing. The table has 150,000 to 200,000 clones, 65% to 90% seen once. Sequences were obtained from PBMCs. These TCRs come from a woman in her forties or fifties in good health and CMV-seronegative. The CDR3 runs from the conserved cysteine through the conserved F or W. D genes are given only for firm matches. Only some rows state a clone size, as once, few, many or a class for expanded clones.

-	TRBJ2-5	TRBD2	TRBV30	TGTGCCTGGAAGGGCTGGATAGCGGGAAGGTTCCAAGAGACCCAGTACTTC	CAWKGWIAGRFQETQYF
-	TRBJ2-3	-	TRBV7-3	TGTGCCAGCAGCTTAGGGAGCGGGAGCACAGATACGCAGTATTTT	CASSLGSGSTDTQYF
-	TRBJ2-1	TRBD2	TRBV6-5	TGTGCCAGCAGCTCGGGACTAGGTCCTTACAATGAGCAGTTCTTC	CASSSGLGPYNEQFF
once	TRBJ2-5	-	TRBV4-1	TGCGCCAGCAGCCAAGATCCGCTATCCCAAGAGACCCAGTACTTC	CASSQDPLSQETQYF
-	TRBJ2-7	-	TRBV28	TGTGCCAGCAGTTTAGTAGCGCCAGTATCCTACGAGCAGTACTTC	CASSLVAPVSYEQYF
few	TRBJ2-1	TRBD2	TRBV5-1	TGCGCCAGCAGCCGGGGGGGTGGCTCCTACAATGAGCAGTTCTTC	CASSRGGGSYNEQFF
few	TRBJ2-7	-	TRBV5-1	TGCGCCAGCAGCTTTGGTGTAGCGGCCTCCTACGAGCAGTACTTC	CASSFGVAASYEQYF
-	TRBJ2-7	TRBD2	TRBV5-8	TGTGCCAGCAGCTGGGGGGGCTACGAGCAGTACTTC	CASSWGGYEQYF
-	TRBJ1-5	-	TRBV28	TGTGCCAGCAGCCCCCCTGGGGCAAGCAATCAGCCCCAGCATTTT	CASSPPGASNQPQHF
-	TRBJ1-5	-	TRBV18	TGTGCCAGCTCACCTGTCCAGGGTAGTCAGCCCCAGCATTTT	CASSPVQGSQPQHF
-	TRBJ2-3	TRBD2	TRBV6-1	TGTGCCAGCAGGCGTTATACGGGAGGGCAAGATACGCAGTATTTT	CASRRYTGGQDTQYF
-	TRBJ1-1	-	TRBV6-5	TGTGCCAGCAGTTACACGGTGAACACTGAAGCTTTCTTT	CASSYTVNTEAFF
few	TRBJ1-5	TRBD1	TRBV18	TGTGCCAGCTCACTTAGATCAGCCCCCGGGACAGGGTACAATCAGCCCCAGCATTTT	CASSLRSAPGTGYNQPQHF
-	TRBJ1-3	-	TRBV9	TGTGCCAGCAGCCCCTTTTCGGAGAACTCTGGAAACACCATATATTTT	CASSPFSENSGNTIYF
-	TRBJ2-5	-	TRBV7-2	TGTGCCAGCAGCTTAGGGGCAGGTGGAGAGACCCAGTACTTC	CASSLGAGGETQYF
-	TRBJ2-7	TRBD2	TRBV13	TGTGCCAGCAGCGGGAGACTAGCGGGAGGCGAGCAGTACTTC	CASSGRLAGGEQYF
few	TRBJ2-3	-	TRBV19	TGTGCCAGTAGGGGGGCGCGTGGCACAGATACGCAGTATTTT	CASRGARGTDTQYF
once	TRBJ2-1	-	TRBV7-9	TGTGCCAGCAGCCCGGTGGGGGGTGAGCAGTTCTTC	CASSPVGGEQFF
-	TRBJ2-3	-	TRBV7-9	TGTTCCAGCAGCCTACCGCAGGGTCTTACTAGCACAGATACGCAGTATTTT	CSSSLPQGLTSTDTQYF
-	TRBJ2-7	-	TRBV13	TGTGCCAGCAGCTCCCGGACAGTGTACGAGCAGTACTTC	CASSSRTVYEQYF
-	TRBJ1-5	-	TRBV19	TGTGCCAGTAGTTGGTGGGGGGAGGATAGCAATCAGCCCCAGCATTTT	CASSWWGEDSNQPQHF
-	TRBJ1-1	TRBD1	TRBV2	TGTGCCAGCAGGGGGACAGGACTTTTTTTGGGATCTGAAGCTTTCTTT	CASRGTGLFLGSEAFF
-	TRBJ2-7	TRBD1	TRBV7-2	TGTGCCAGCAGCACGTCGACAGGGGTCGTCTACGAGCAGTACTTC	CASSTSTGVVYEQYF
-	TRBJ1-1	TRBD1	TRBV6-5	TGTGCCAGCAGCGGGACAGGGAGCACTGAAGCTTTCTTT	CASSGTGSTEAFF
-	TRBJ2-7	TRBD1	TRBV2	TGTGCCAGCAGGGGGACAGGGGGGTCCTACGAGCAGTACTTC	CASRGTGGSYEQYF
-	TRBJ1-4	-	TRBV7-9	TGTGCCAGCAGCCCCAGGGGTTTGGGAGAAAAACTGTTTTTT	CASSPRGLGEKLFF
-	TRBJ2-5	TRBD2	TRBV5-1	TGCGCCAGCAGCTTCGGACTAGCGGACCAAGAGACCCAGTACTTC	CASSFGLADQETQYF
-	TRBJ2-4	TRBD2	TRBV6-5	TGTGCCAGCAGTTACGGACTAGCGGCCAAAAACATTCAGTACTTC	CASSYGLAAKNIQYF
-	TRBJ1-5	-	TRBV4-2	TGTGCCAGCAGCCAAGGAGGGTATAGCAATCAGCCCCAGCATTTT	CASSQGGYSNQPQHF
-	TRBJ1-6	-	TRBV7-9	TGTGCCAGCAGCCCCTCAGCTGGGCAGGGTAATTCACCCCTCCACTTT	CASSPSAGQGNSPLHF
-	TRBJ1-1	TRBD1	TRBV29-1	TGCAGCGTTGAATTACAAGGACAGGCCAGCACTGAAGCTTTCTTT	CSVELQGQASTEAFF